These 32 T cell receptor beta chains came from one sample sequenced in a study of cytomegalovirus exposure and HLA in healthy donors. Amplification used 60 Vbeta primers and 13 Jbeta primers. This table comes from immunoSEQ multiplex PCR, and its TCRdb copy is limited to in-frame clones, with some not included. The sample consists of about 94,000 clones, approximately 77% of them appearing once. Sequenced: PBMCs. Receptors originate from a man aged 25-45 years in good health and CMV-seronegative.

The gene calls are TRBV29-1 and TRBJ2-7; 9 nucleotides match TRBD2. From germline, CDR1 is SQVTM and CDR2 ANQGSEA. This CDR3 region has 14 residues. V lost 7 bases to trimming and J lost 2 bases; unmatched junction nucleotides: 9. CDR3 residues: CSGRTGGRAYEQYF. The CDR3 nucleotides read TGCAGCGGGCGTACTGGCGGGAGGGCCTACGAGCAGTACTTC.

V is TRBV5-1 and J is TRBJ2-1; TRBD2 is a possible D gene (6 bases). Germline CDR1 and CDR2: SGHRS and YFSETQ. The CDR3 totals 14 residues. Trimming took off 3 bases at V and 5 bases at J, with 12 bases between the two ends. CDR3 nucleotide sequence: TGCGCCAGCAGCTGGGCGGGGATTAACAATGAGCAGTTCTTC. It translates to CASSWAGINNEQFF.

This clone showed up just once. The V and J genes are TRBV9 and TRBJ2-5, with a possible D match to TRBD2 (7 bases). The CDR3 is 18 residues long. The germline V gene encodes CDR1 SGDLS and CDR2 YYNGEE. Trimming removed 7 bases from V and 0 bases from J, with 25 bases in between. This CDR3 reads CASGHPRGADGHQETQYF. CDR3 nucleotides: TGTGCCAGCGGACACCCCCGGGGGGCGGATGGCCACCAAGAGACCCAGTACTTC. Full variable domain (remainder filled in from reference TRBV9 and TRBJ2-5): DSGVTQTPKHLITATGQRVTLRCSPRSGDLSVYWYQQSLDQGLQFLIQYYNGEERAKGNILERFSAQQFPDLHSELNLSSLELGDSALYFCASGHPRGADGHQETQYFGPGTRLLVL.

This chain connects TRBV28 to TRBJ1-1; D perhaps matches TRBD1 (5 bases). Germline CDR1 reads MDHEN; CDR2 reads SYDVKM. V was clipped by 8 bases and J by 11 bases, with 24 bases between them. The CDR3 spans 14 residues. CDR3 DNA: TGTGCCAGCCGCAAACAGCAGGGCCTCTCCGACGCTTTCTTT. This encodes CASRKQQGLSDAFF.

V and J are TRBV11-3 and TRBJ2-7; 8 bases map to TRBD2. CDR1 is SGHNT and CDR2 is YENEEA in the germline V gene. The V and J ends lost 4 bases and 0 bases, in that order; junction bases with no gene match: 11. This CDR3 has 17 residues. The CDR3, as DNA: TGTGCCAGCAGCTCCACCGGGGGGGGGTTCCTCTCCTACGAGCAGTACTTC. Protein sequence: CASSSTGGGFLSYEQYF.

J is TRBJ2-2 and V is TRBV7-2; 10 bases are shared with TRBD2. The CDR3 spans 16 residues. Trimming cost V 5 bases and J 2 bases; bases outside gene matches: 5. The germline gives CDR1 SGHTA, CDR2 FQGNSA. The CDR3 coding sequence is TGTGCCAGCAGCCCCCTAGCGGGAGTTAACACCGGGGAGCTGTTTTTT. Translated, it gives CASSPLAGVNTGELFF.

CDR3 sequence: CASSLEGTGKAFF. CDR3 nucleotides: TGCGCCAGCAGCTTGGAAGGGACAGGGAAAGCTTTCTTT. V usage is TRBV5-1 and J usage is TRBJ1-1; 9 bases fit TRBD1. The trim removed 0 bases at V and 9 bases at J, leaving 3 bases unmatched. Germline V gene sequence: CDR1 SGHRS, CDR2 YFSETQ. The CDR3 runs 13 residues.

CDR3 protein: CASSFPQGGYGYTF. As DNA, the CDR3 is TGTGCCAGCAGTTTTCCGCAGGGAGGCTATGGCTACACCTTC. The V call is TRBV28, the J call TRBJ1-2; weak D call: TRBD1 (5 bases). CDR3 size: 14 residues. Trimming shortened V by 3 bases and J by 4 bases, and 12 bases separated the two germline ends. CDR1 and CDR2 from the germline V gene are MDHEN and SYDVKM.

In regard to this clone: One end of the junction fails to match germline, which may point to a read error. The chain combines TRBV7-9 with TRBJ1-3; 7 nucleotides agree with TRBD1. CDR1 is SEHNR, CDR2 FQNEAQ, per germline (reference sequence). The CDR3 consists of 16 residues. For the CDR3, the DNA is TGTTCCAGCAGGGGGAACAGGGCCTCCACTGGAAACACCATATATTTT. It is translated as CSSRGNRASTGNTIYF.

The CDR3 nucleotides read TGCGCCAGCAGTGCCGGTTTGGGGAGCTCCTACGAGCAGTACTTC. Translated: CASSAGLGSSYEQYF. The gene calls are TRBV10-1 and TRBJ2-7; TRBD2 might be the D (5 bases). V gave up 4 bases and J gave up 0 bases, with 13 bases separating them. The CDR3 has 15 amino acids. The germline V gene has CDR1 WNHNN and CDR2 SYGVQD (reference sequence).

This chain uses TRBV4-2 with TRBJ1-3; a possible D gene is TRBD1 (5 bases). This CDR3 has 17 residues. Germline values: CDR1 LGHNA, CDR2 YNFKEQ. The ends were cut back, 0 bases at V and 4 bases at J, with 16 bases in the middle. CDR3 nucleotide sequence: TGTGCCAGCAGCCAAGATGGGCCGGGGGGTGCGGGAAACACCATATATTTT. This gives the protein CASSQDGPGGAGNTIYF.

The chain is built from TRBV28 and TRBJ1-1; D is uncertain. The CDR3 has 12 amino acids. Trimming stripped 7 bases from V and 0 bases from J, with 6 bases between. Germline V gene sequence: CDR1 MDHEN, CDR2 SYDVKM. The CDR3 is CASKIMNTEAFF. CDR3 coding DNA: TGTGCCAGCAAAATCATGAACACTGAAGCTTTCTTT.

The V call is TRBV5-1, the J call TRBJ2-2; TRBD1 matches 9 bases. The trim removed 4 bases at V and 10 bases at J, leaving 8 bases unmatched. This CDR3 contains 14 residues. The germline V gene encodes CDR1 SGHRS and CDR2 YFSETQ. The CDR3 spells CASSPGQGREELFF. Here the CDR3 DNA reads TGCGCCAGCAGCCCGGGACAGGGTCGAGAGGAGCTGTTTTTT.

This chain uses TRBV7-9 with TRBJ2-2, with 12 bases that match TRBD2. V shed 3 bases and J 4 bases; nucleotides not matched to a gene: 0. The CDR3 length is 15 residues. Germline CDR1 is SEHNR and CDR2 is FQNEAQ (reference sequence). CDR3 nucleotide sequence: TGTGCCAGCAGCTTGACTAGCGGGGGCACCGGGGAGCTGTTTTTT. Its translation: CASSLTSGGTGELFF.

The CDR3 region is CASRQGETQYF. CDR3 bases: TGTGCCAGCCGGCAGGGAGAGACCCAGTACTTC. The genes are TRBV6-5 and TRBJ2-5, with D perhaps matching TRBD1 (5 bases). The germline V gene has CDR1 MNHEY and CDR2 SVGAGI. V shed 8 bases and J shed 4 bases, with 8 bases lying between them. The CDR3 runs 11 residues.

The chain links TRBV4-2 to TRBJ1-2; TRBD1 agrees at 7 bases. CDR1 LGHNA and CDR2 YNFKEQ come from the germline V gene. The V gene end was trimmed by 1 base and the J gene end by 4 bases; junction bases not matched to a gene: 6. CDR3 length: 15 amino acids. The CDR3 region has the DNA TGTGCCAGCAGCCAAGTGACAGGGAAGGGCTATGGCTACACCTTC. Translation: CASSQVTGKGYGYTF.

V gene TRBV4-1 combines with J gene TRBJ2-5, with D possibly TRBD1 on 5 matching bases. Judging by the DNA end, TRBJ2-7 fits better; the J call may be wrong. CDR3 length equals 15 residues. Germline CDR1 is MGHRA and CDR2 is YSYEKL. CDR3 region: CASSQDFQGSYEQYF. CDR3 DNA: TGCGCCAGCAGCCAAGATTTTCAGGGCTCCTACGAGCAGTACTTC.

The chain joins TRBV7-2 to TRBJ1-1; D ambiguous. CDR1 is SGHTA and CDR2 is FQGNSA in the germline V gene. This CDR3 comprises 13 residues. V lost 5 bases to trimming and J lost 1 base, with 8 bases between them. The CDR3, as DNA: TGTGCCAGCAGCCCCGAGGGGAACACTGAAGCTTTCTTT. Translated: CASSPEGNTEAFF.

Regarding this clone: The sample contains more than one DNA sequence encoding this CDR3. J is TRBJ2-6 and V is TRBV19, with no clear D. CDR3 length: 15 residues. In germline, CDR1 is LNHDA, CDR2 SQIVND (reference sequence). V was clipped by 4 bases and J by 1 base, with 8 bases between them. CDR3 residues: CASSTPGSGANVLTF. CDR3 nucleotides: TGTGCCAGTAGTACCCCCGGGTCTGGGGCCAACGTCCTGACTTTC.

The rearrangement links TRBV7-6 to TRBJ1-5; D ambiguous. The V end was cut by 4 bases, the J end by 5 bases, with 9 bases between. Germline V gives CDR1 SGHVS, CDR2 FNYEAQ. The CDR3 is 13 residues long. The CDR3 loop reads CASSSQRDQPQHF. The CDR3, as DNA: TGTGCCAGCAGCTCACAGAGAGATCAGCCCCAGCATTTT.

The CDR3: CASSPFSGDNYNEQFF. CDR3 nucleotide sequence: TGTGCCAGCTCACCATTTAGCGGCGATAACTACAATGAGCAGTTCTTC. V is TRBV18 and J is TRBJ2-1, with D possibly being TRBD2 (6 bases). Trimming cost V 2 bases and J 3 bases, with 14 bases left between them. Germline lookup yields CDR1 KGHSH and CDR2 LQKENI. The CDR3 consists of 16 residues.

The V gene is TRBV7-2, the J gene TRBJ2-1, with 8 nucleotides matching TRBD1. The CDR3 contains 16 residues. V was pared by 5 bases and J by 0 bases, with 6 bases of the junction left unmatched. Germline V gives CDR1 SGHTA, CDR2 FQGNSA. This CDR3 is CASSPWTGSSYNEQFF. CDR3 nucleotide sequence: TGTGCCAGCAGCCCCTGGACAGGGAGCTCCTACAATGAGCAGTTCTTC. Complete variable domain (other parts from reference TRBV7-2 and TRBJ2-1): GAGVSQSPSNKVTEKGKDVELRCDPISGHTALYWYRQSLGQGLEFLIYFQGNSAPDKSGLPSDRFSAERTGGSVSTLTIQRTQQEDSAVYLCASSPWTGSSYNEQFFGPGTRLTVL.

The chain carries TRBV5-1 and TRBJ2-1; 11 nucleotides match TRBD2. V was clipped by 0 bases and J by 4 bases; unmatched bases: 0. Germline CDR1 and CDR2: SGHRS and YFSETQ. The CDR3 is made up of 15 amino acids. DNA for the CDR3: TGCGCCAGCAGCTTGGGGACTAGCGGGTACAATGAGCAGTTCTTC. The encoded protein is CASSLGTSGYNEQFF.

The DNA of the CDR3 is TGTGCCAGCAGCGGAACCGGGACAGGGCAAGCGTTGGATACGCAGTATTTT. Encoded protein: CASSGTGTGQALDTQYF. The rearrangement links TRBV7-9 to TRBJ2-3, with TRBD1 matching 9 bases. The germline CDR1 and CDR2 sequences are SEHNR and FQNEAQ (reference sequence). This CDR3 contains 17 residues. V trimming: 5 bases; J trimming: 6 bases; junction bases outside the gene matches: 15.

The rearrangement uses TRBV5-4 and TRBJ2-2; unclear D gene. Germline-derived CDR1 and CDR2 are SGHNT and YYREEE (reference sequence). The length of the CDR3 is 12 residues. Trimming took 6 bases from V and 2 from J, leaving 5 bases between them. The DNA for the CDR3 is TGTGCCAGCAATTCTAACACCGGGGAGCTGTTTTTT. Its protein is CASNSNTGELFF.

The CDR3 nucleotides are TGTGCCAGCAGTGATCGGAGCCACAACAATGAGCAGTTCTTC. Encoded protein: CASSDRSHNNEQFF. The chain carries TRBV2 and TRBJ2-1; D is unresolved. CDR1 is SNHLY, CDR2 FYNNEI, per germline. There are 14 residues in the CDR3. V dropped 3 bases and J dropped 5 bases, with 11 bases sitting between them.

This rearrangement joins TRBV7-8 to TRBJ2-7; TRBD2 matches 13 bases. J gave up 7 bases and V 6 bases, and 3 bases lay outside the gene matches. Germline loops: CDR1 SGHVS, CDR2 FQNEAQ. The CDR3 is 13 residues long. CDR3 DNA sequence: TGTGCCAGCAGACTAGCGGGGGGGCTTGAGCAGTACTTC. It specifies CASRLAGGLEQYF.

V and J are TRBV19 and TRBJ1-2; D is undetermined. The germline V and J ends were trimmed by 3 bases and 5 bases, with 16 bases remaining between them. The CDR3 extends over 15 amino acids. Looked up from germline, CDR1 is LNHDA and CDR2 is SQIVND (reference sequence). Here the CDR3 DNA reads TGTGCCAGTAGTATCGCGCTTCGGAGACCATATGGCTACACCTTC. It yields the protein CASSIALRRPYGYTF. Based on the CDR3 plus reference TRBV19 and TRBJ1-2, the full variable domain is DGGITQSPKYLFRKEGQNVTLSCEQNLNHDAMYWYRQDPGQGLRLIYYSQIVNDFQKGDIAEGYSVSREKKESFPLTVTSAQKNPTAFYLCASSIALRRPYGYTFGSGTRLTVV.

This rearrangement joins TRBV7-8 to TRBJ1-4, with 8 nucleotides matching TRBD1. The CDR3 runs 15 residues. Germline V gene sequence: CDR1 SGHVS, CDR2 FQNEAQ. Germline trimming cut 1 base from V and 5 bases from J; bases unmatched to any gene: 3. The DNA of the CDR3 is TGTGCCAGCAGCTTAGGGCGACAGGGGAATGAAAAACTGTTTTTT. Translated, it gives CASSLGRQGNEKLFF.

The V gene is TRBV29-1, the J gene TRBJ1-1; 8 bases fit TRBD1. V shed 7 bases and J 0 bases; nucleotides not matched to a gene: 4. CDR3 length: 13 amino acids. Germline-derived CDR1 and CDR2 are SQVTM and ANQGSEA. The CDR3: CSADRGVNTEAFF. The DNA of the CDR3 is TGCAGCGCCGACAGGGGTGTGAACACTGAAGCTTTCTTT.

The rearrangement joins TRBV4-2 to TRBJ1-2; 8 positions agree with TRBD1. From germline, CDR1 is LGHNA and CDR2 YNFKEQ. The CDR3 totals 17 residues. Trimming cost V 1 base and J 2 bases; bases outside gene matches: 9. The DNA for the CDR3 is TGTGCCAGCAGCCAAGCCCAAAACCGACAGGGGAACTATGGCTACACCTTC. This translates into CASSQAQNRQGNYGYTF.

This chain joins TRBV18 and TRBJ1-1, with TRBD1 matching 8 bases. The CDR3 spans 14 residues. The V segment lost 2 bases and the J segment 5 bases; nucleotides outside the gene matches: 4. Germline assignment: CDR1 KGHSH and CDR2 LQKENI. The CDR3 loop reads CASSPAGGETEAFF. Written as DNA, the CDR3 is TGTGCCAGCTCACCAGCAGGGGGCGAAACTGAAGCTTTCTTT.